The present T cell receptor (beta chain) was sequenced within a study of blood T cell repertoires in COVID-19. Study context: Acute and convalescent COVID-19 specimens originated in the United States, Italy and Spain. From T cells, B-cell-depleted T cells, or PBMCs came the material, which was cDNA or gDNA.

The length of the CDR3 is 13 residues. The V and J ends lost 10 bases and 4 bases respectively, with 16 bases between them. In the authors' workflow: Estimated nucleated cell counts came from reference gene primer amplification. The method was immunoSEQ multiplex PCR; TCRdb's version includes in-frame clones alone and lacks a portion of them. V, J and clone size derive from that table, while D and trimming were established from the DNA sequence. The sample lists some 200,000 clones; approximately 80% were seen once. V gene TRBV12-3 or TRBV12-4 combines with J gene TRBJ1-2; perhaps TRBD1 as D (5 bases). The sequencing sample was made of peripheral blood. The receptor comes from an elderly woman with acute or convalescent COVID-19. The CDR3 loop is CAIESQAPYGYTF. The CDR3 DNA reads TGTGCCATCGAGTCACAGGCCCCCTATGGCTACACCTTC.